This T cell receptor (beta chain) was recorded in a study of T cell repertoires in cytomegalovirus infection (dated by TCRdb to about 2019). Context from the whole study: The peptide stimulations were aimed at well-studied HLA-B-restricted epitopes as well as recently identified HLA-C-restricted CMV epitopes, whose presentation resists viral immunomodulation. Because public TCR beta signatures pointed to carriage of CMV infection together with the matching HLA type, the HLA type of each donor mattered for the analysis.

On the study overall, not on this receptor specifically: In both this cohort and an independent roughly 350-donor cohort, the cumulative frequency of public TCR beta family members distinguished carriers of CMV infection plus the relevant HLA type. The ex vivo response was dominated by HLA-C-restricted CMV-specific TCR beta clonotypes, and the single most frequent clonotype in two of eight donors was supplied by these HLA-C-restricted clonotypes.

This clonotype has at least ten counts. It has no known antigen specificity. Within one base of it there is no much larger clone, and no base qualities were kept. The CDR3 spans 16 residues, from the cysteine through the phenylalanine. CDR3 DNA only is kept here, 48 bases in frame from base 1. In the germline V gene, CDR1 corresponds to SGHVS and CDR2 to FQNEAQ. The junction carries 12 bases between V and J, which are trimmed by 3 bases and 0 bases respectively. Interpreted using the paper, the treatment or condition label stands for: in vitro stimulation with specific CMV peptide epitopes to enrich CMV-specific T cells. Sequencing instrument: Illumina HiSeq 1500. In TCRdb, the public reads were trimmed at Q25 with fastp and aligned with MiXCR, with productive beta chains retained. Every entry covers one CDR3 protein and lists the most common genes and DNA from its rows. For this sample there are 640,000 or so distinct CDR3 sequences; around a third appear just once. The ten biggest clones cover 18% of the sample.

This chain is built from TRBV7-8 and TRBJ2-1; a confident D gene designation cannot be given. The sample in question was cultured PBMCs, obtained from culture after CMV antigen stimulation. This sequence was found in a human donor in good health (CMV status not recorded). Some clones in this sample may be carry-over from other donors' samples. The nucleotides are TGTGCCAGCAGCTTCCGACCCCAGAGCTCCTACAATGAGCAGTTCTTC. Translated, it gives CASSFRPQSSYNEQFF. Here the CDR3 is joined to the reference TRBV7-8 and TRBJ2-1 genes, and the full variable domain is: GAGVSQSPRYKVAKRGQDVALRCDPISGHVSLFWYQQALGQGPEFLTYFQNEAQLDKSGLPSDRFFAERPEGSVSTLKIQRTQQEDSAVYLCASSFRPQSSYNEQFFGPGTRLTVL.